Shown below are 10 T cell receptor beta chains from a single sample sequenced in a study of blood T cell repertoires in COVID-19 (dated by TCRdb to 2019 to 2021). The receptor library was made with the immunoSEQ multiplex PCR assay. TCRdb holds this immuneACCESS table with in-frame rearrangements only. Some clones are missing; in checked studies, unresolved V genes explain under half, and the rest has no known cause. Recorded for this sample are about 90,000 clones; about 88% of them occurred a single time. The ten largest clones add up to 0.95% to 1.5% of the sample. The material sequenced was peripheral blood. Receptors originate from a man older than 75 with active or convalescent COVID-19.

The J gene is TRBJ2-3, the V gene TRBV7-8, with TRBD2 matching over 10 bases. This CDR3 has 17 amino acids. The germline CDR1 and CDR2 sequences are SGHVS and FQNEAQ. V gave up 6 bases and J gave up 0 bases; unmatched junction bases: 9. The CDR3 is CASRPWTSGSSTDTQYF. The CDR3 bases are TGTGCCAGCAGACCATGGACTAGCGGTTCTAGCACAGATACGCAGTATTTT.

The genes are TRBV6-2 or TRBV6-3 and TRBJ2-7; 11 bases are shared with TRBD2. The length of the CDR3 is 18 residues. With V trimmed by 5 bases and J by 4 bases, 16 bases remained unmatched. The V gene's germline CDR1 is MNHEY and CDR2 SVGEGT. The CDR3 nucleotides are TGTGCCAGCAGTACTAGCGGGAGTTGGCCCCCGGACTTATACGAGCAGTACTTC. Amino acid sequence: CASSTSGSWPPDLYEQYF.

The chain uses TRBV3-1 (or the pseudogene TRBV3-2) and TRBJ2-1, with TRBD2 as a possible D gene (7 bases). V was pared by 8 bases and J by 0 bases, with 17 bases between. Germline CDR1 and CDR2: LGHDT and YNNKEL (reference sequence). CDR3 length: 16 residues. The chain's CDR3 is CASRGGVASSYNEQFF. CDR3 coding DNA: TGTGCCAGCCGAGGGGGGGTAGCGTCCTCCTACAATGAGCAGTTCTTC.

V usage is TRBV3-1 (or the pseudogene TRBV3-2) and J usage is TRBJ2-7; 7 nucleotides align to TRBD1. Germline lookup yields CDR1 LGHDT and CDR2 YNNKEL (reference sequence). Losses at the gene ends were 4 bases for V and 1 base for J; bases not matched to a gene: 10. This CDR3 comprises 16 residues. CDR3 sequence (DNA): TGTGCCAGCAGCCTTTTGCAGAGGGGGCAATCCTACGAGCAGTACTTC. Its protein product is CASSLLQRGQSYEQYF.

This clone was recorded at least ten times. The V call is TRBV6-6, the J call TRBJ2-7; a possible D gene is TRBD1 (5 bases). Looked up from germline, CDR1 is MNHNY and CDR2 is SVGAGI (reference sequence). The V gene lost 5 bases and the J gene lost 6 bases, with 17 bases spanning the gap. This CDR3 region has 14 residues. The CDR3 coding sequence is TGTGCCAGCAGTCCGGACACAGAAGCTGGCGAGCAGTACTTC. Translating gives CASSPDTEAGEQYF.

The V gene is TRBV7-2, the J gene TRBJ2-1; 14 positions agree with TRBD2. The junction had 9 bases not matched to a gene; V was cut back by 5 bases and J by 6 bases. Looked up from germline, CDR1 is SGHTA and CDR2 is FQGNSA. The CDR3 extends over 17 amino acids. The CDR3 loop is CASSRDSGLAGVNEQFF. Here the CDR3 DNA reads TGTGCCAGCAGCAGAGACTCGGGACTAGCGGGAGTCAATGAGCAGTTCTTC.

This chain joins TRBV21-1 and TRBJ2-3; the table gives TRBD2 as D, unverified against the DNA. TRBV21-1 is described as a pseudogene. The CDR3 has 18 residues. The CDR3 loop reads CASSSCYEASFSTDTQYF. CDR3 bases: TGTGCCAGCAGCAGTTGCTACGAGGCCTCGTTCTCCACAGATACGCAGTATTTT.

V usage is TRBV30 and J usage is TRBJ1-4; D ambiguous. The germline gives CDR1 GTSNPN, CDR2 SVGIG (reference sequence). CDR3 length equals 14 residues. V lost 0 bases and J 7 bases, leaving 12 bases between the germline ends. CDR3 DNA sequence: TGTGCCTGGAGTGTAAAGTGGAGGGTTGAAAAACTGTTTTTT. It is translated as CAWSVKWRVEKLFF.

The gene calls are TRBV5-6 and TRBJ2-1; TRBD2 agrees at 7 bases. With 4 bases clipped from V and 4 bases from J, the junction kept 8 bases outside the gene matches. In germline, CDR1 is SGHDT, CDR2 YYEEEE. There are 15 residues in the CDR3. In DNA, the CDR3 is TGTGCCAGCAGCCCCAGCGGGGCGGAATACAATGAGCAGTTCTTC. It yields the protein CASSPSGAEYNEQFF.

The chain is built from TRBV4-1 and TRBJ2-3, with D possibly being TRBD2 (6 bases). CDR1 MGHRA and CDR2 YSYEKL come from the germline V gene. Trimming took off 3 bases at V and 6 bases at J, with 19 bases between the two ends. The CDR3 runs to 16 residues. CDR3 DNA sequence: TGCGCCAGCAGCCACAGAGCGGACTACATGCGGGATACGCAGTATTTT. Protein: CASSHRADYMRDTQYF.